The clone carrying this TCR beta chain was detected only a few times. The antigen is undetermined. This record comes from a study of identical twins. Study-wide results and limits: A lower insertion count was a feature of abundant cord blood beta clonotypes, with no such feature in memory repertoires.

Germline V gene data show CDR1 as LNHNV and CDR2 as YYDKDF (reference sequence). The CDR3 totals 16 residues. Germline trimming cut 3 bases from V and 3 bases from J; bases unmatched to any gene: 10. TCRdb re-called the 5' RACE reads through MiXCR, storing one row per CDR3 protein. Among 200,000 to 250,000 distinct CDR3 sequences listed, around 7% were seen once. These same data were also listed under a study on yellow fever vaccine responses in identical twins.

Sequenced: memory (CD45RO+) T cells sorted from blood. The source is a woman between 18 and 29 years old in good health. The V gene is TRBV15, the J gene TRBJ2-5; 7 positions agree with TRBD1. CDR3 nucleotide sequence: TGTGCCACCAGCAGGCAGGGGGTTGTCACCAAAGAGACCCAGTACTTC. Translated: CATSRQGVVTKETQYF.